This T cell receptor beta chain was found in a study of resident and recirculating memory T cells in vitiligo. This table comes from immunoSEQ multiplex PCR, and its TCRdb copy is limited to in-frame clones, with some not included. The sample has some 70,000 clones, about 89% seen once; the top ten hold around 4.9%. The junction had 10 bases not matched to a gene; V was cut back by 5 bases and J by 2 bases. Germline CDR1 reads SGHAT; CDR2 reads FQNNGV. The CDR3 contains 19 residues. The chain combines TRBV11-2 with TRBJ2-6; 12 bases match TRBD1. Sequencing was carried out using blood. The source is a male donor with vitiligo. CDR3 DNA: TGTGCCAGCAGCCCTGGGGGGACAGGGGGCTTTGCTGGGGCCAACGTCCTGACTTTC. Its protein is CASSPGGTGGFAGANVLTF.